Listed here are 4 T cell receptor beta chains from one sample, sequenced in a study of T cells in localized non-small cell lung cancer. Measured with immunoSEQ multiplex PCR; TCRdb has only the in-frame clones, and not every one. This table has more than 45,000 clones, approximately 80% appearing once. The starting material was peripheral blood, obtained before any cancer treatment. The receptor set was obtained from a man aged 35 to 69 with stage I squamous cell lung carcinoma.

This clone was counted a single time. This chain uses TRBV7-2 with TRBJ1-2; 8 positions agree with TRBD1. CDR1 is SGHTA and CDR2 is FQGNSA in the germline V gene. J was trimmed by 8 bases and V by 7 bases; bases with no gene match: 9. This CDR3 is built from 13 residues. In DNA, the CDR3 is TGTGCCAGCACCACTCTGACAGGGGTGGGCTACACCTTC. Its protein is CASTTLTGVGYTF.

V gene TRBV19 combines with J gene TRBJ1-1; no reliable D call. V dropped 5 bases and J dropped 10 bases, with 14 bases sitting between them. Germline V CDR1 and CDR2: LNHDA, SQIVND (reference sequence). The CDR3 sequence is 12 residues long. The CDR3: CASSFQDDRAFF. The CDR3 nucleotides read TGTGCCAGTAGTTTCCAGGACGATCGAGCTTTCTTT.

The chain uses TRBV6-1 and TRBJ2-1, with 9 bases matching TRBD2. This CDR3 is 14 amino acids long. Germline V CDR1 and CDR2: MNHNS, SASEGT. With 4 bases clipped from V and 8 bases from J, the junction kept 6 bases outside the gene matches. In nucleotides, the CDR3 is TGTGCCAGCAGTGGCGCGGGGGGGCCATATGAGCAGTTCTTC. It encodes CASSGAGGPYEQFF.

This sequence joins TRBV30 and TRBJ1-4, with a weak D call TRBD1 (5 bases). V lost 8 bases and J 8 bases, leaving 18 bases between the germline ends. The CDR3 length is 13 residues. Germline CDR1 GTSNPN, CDR2 SVGIG (reference sequence). This CDR3 is CAATGGRREKLFF. DNA of the CDR3: TGTGCCGCGACGGGGGGTCGTAGAGAAAAACTGTTTTTT.